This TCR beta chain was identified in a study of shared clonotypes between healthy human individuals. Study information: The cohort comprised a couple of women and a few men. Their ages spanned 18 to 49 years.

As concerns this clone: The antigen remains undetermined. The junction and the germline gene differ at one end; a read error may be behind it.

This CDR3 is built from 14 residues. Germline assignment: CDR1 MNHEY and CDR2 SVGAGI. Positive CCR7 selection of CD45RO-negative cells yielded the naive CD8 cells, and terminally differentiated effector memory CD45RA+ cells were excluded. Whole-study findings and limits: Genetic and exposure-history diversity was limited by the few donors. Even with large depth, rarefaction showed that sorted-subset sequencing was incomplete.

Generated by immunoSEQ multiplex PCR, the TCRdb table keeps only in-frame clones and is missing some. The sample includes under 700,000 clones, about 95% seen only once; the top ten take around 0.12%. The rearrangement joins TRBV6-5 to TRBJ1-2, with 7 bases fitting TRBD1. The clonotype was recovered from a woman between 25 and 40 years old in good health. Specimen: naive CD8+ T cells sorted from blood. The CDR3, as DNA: TGTGCCAGCAGTTACTCCGGGGACAGCGTAATTTTCTCCTTC. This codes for CASSYSGDSVIFSF.